The source of this T cell receptor (beta chain) is a study of T cells in Graves' hyperthyroidism and ophthalmopathy. About the research overall: Prior to any treatment, at the point of initial diagnosis, peripheral blood was collected.

Predating any ophthalmopathy symptoms, the blood sample was taken at first hyperthyroidism diagnosis. The sample holds many counts of this clonotype. Its antigen remains unknown. Study-wide points: Stable hyperthyroidism and ophthalmopathy were separated using 13 V-J signatures.

Researchers amplified the TCR beta CDR3 regions from RNA transcripts. A first-round RT-PCR of the TCR CDR3 used the HTBI primer set. TCRdb re-analysed the multiplex PCR reads in MiXCR, keeping a single row per CDR3 protein. The table includes roughly 380,000 distinct CDR3 sequences, 13% detected once. This CDR3 contains 15 residues. Trimming at V came to 6 bases and at J to 1 base, leaving 11 bases not matched to a gene. Germline CDR1 reads DFQATT; CDR2 reads SNEGSKA (reference sequence). The receptor was isolated from a young man with Graves' hyperthyroidism that later progressed to Graves' ophthalmopathy. Sequencing was done on a sample of blood. The V and J genes are TRBV20-1 and TRBJ2-7; TRBD1 agrees at 8 bases. The CDR3 DNA is TGCAGTGCCCACGACACAGGGGGTATGTCCTACGAGCAGTACTTC. It is translated as CSAHDTGGMSYEQYF.